Presented here are 32 T cell receptor beta chains from one specimen sequenced in a study of shared clonotypes between healthy human individuals. Method: immunoSEQ multiplex PCR; TCRdb's copy keeps in-frame clones and lacks some. The data contain some 360,000 clones, more than 60% of them seen just once; the ten biggest clones take up about 10%. Sequencing was done on a sample of memory CD4+ T cells sorted from blood. The subset here: CD45RA-negative fraction. The source of these receptors is a man younger than 45 in good health.

V is TRBV6-5 and J is TRBJ2-1; D unclear. Germline CDR1 and CDR2: MNHEY and SVGAGI. Trimming took off 7 bases at V and 9 bases at J, with 13 bases between the two ends. The CDR3 runs 12 residues. This chain's CDR3 is CASKGGLFEQFF. The CDR3 DNA reads TGTGCCAGCAAGGGTGGGCTCTTTGAGCAGTTCTTC.

This chain uses TRBV5-1 with TRBJ1-2; D not certain. Trimming took off 0 bases at V and 8 bases at J, with 23 bases between the two ends. This CDR3 is 17 amino acids long. Germline loops: CDR1 SGHRS, CDR2 YFSETQ. The CDR3 bases are TGCGCCAGCAGCTTGGATGGATTTCGGGCCTCGGGTGGAGGCTACACCTTC. Its protein product is CASSLDGFRASGGGYTF.

The chain employs TRBV6-5 and TRBJ1-1, with D possibly TRBD1 on 5 matching bases. Trimming cost V 3 bases and J 3 bases, with 11 bases left between them. CDR3 length: 14 amino acids. Germline CDR1 MNHEY, CDR2 SVGAGI. This CDR3 is CASSYVGGDTEAFF. CDR3 nucleotides: TGTGCCAGCAGTTATGTTGGGGGGGACACTGAAGCTTTCTTT.

This clone was counted a single time. The chain combines TRBV5-6 with TRBJ2-1; 13 positions match TRBD2. The germline gives CDR1 SGHDT, CDR2 YYEEEE. The CDR3 consists of 18 residues. Trimming at V came to 1 base and at J to 5 bases, leaving 9 bases not matched to a gene. The CDR3: CASSLPGTSGALNNEQFF. The CDR3 DNA reads TGTGCCAGCAGCTTGCCCGGGACTAGCGGGGCCCTTAACAATGAGCAGTTCTTC.

This clone appeared a single time. The V call is TRBV7-8, the J call TRBJ1-5; 9 nucleotides align to TRBD1. The CDR3 spans 14 residues. J lost 7 bases, V lost 4 bases, and 5 bases had no gene match. The V gene's germline CDR1 is SGHVS and CDR2 FQNEAQ. This chain's CDR3 is CASSYWTGEQPQHF. The CDR3 nucleotides read TGTGCCAGCAGCTACTGGACAGGGGAACAGCCCCAGCATTTT. The full variable domain, completed using reference TRBV7-8 and TRBJ1-5, is GAGVSQSPRYKVAKRGQDVALRCDPISGHVSLFWYQQALGQGPEFLTYFQNEAQLDKSGLPSDRFFAERPEGSVSTLKIQRTQQEDSAVYLCASSYWTGEQPQHFGDGTRLSIL.

This clone was detected once. V usage is TRBV6-4 and J usage is TRBJ1-4, with 8 bases fitting TRBD1. The V and J ends lost 6 bases and 6 bases, in that order; junction bases with no gene match: 18. CDR3 length: 18 amino acids. Looked up from germline, CDR1 is MRHNA and CDR2 is SNTAGT. The CDR3 loop reads CASSLGQAIDRGYEKLFF. In DNA, the CDR3 is TGTGCCAGCAGCTTGGGACAGGCCATCGATAGGGGGTATGAAAAACTGTTTTTT.

The chain uses TRBV4-1 and TRBJ1-2, with D unclear. The CDR3 covers 15 residues. From germline, CDR1 is MGHRA and CDR2 YSYEKL. Trimming took 4 bases from V and 3 from J, leaving 15 bases between them. Written as DNA, the CDR3 is TGCGCCAGCAGCCGTGTTGGGCGGATGGACTATGGCTACACCTTC. This translates into CASSRVGRMDYGYTF.

The rearrangement links TRBV18 to TRBJ2-2; D might be TRBD2 (5 bases). V was trimmed by 2 bases and J by 6 bases, leaving 16 bases between them. This CDR3 is 16 amino acids long. The germline CDR1 and CDR2 sequences are KGHSH and LQKENI. CDR3 DNA sequence: TGTGCCAGCTCACCAACTCGCGGAGGAGGAGCCGGGGAGCTGTTTTTT. Its protein product is CASSPTRGGGAGELFF.

Comment on this clone: The sample holds other DNA sequences that translate to the same CDR3. The J gene is TRBJ1-2, the V gene TRBV6-6, with D uncertain. Trimming took 4 bases from V and 4 from J, leaving 4 bases between them. The length of the CDR3 is 11 residues. Germline-derived CDR1 and CDR2 are MNHNY and SVGAGI (reference sequence). The CDR3, as DNA: TGTGCCAGCAGTTCCGGCTATGGCTACACCTTC. Translation: CASSSGYGYTF.

This clone is a singleton in its sample. Germline and junction disagree at one end, which may indicate a read error. The J gene is TRBJ2-5, the V gene TRBV7-7; a possible D gene is TRBD2 (5 bases). The CDR3 has 14 amino acids. The germline gives CDR1 SSHAT, CDR2 FNYEAQ (reference sequence). The CDR3 DNA sequence: TGTGCTAGCAGCACTCGACCCTCGGGGGAGACCCAGTACTTC. Translated: CASSTRPSGETQYF.

The chain carries TRBV7-2 and TRBJ2-1; tentatively, D is TRBD1 (7 bases). V lost 8 bases and J 8 bases, leaving 22 bases between the germline ends. The V gene's germline CDR1 is SGHTA and CDR2 FQGNSA. The CDR3 consists of 15 residues. CDR3 amino acids: CASGGSSTGVDEQFF. The CDR3, as DNA: TGTGCCAGCGGGGGGAGTTCCACAGGGGTGGATGAGCAGTTCTTC.

At least ten counts were recorded for this clone. CDR3 in DNA: TGTGCCAGTAGTATACTCCTGGAGGGTCTACATACGCAGTATTTT. This encodes CASSILLEGLHTQYF. The gene calls are TRBV19 and TRBJ2-3, with a possible D match to TRBD2 (6 bases). Germline V gene sequence: CDR1 LNHDA, CDR2 SQIVND (reference sequence). This CDR3 region has 15 residues. The V end lost 2 bases, the J end lost 7 bases, and 16 bases lay between the germline ends.

This clone has more than one count but fewer than ten. Within the sample, other DNA sequences also encode this same CDR3. This chain links TRBV6-1 with TRBJ2-7; unclear D gene. Germline V lookup: CDR1 MNHNS, CDR2 SASEGT. CDR3 length: 12 residues. The V end was cut by 8 bases, the J end by 3 bases, with 11 bases between. For the CDR3, the DNA is TGTGCCAGCGGAGCTAGATTCTACGAGCAGTACTTC. Translating it yields CASGARFYEQYF.

This chain joins TRBV5-4 and TRBJ2-7; D is perhaps TRBD1 (5 bases). Germline V gene data show CDR1 as SGHNT and CDR2 as YYREEE (reference sequence). V shed 2 bases and J shed 9 bases, with 12 bases lying between them. The CDR3 extends over 12 amino acids. CDR3 residues: CASSFRQGSQYF. CDR3 DNA sequence: TGTGCCAGCAGCTTTCGGCAGGGATCGCAGTACTTC. Together with reference TRBV5-4 and TRBJ2-7, the CDR3 gives the full variable domain: ETGVTQSPTHLIKTRGQQVTLRCSSQSGHNTVSWYQQALGQGPQFIFQYYREEENGRGNFPPRFSGLQFPNYSSELNVNALELDDSALYLCASSFRQGSQYFGPGTRLTVT.

This rearrangement joins TRBV29-1 to TRBJ2-7, with TRBD2 as a possible D gene (6 bases). The CDR3 covers 11 residues. The V end lost 3 bases, the J end lost 6 bases, and 9 bases lay between the germline ends. Germline assignment: CDR1 SQVTM and CDR2 ANQGSEA. CDR3 amino acids: CSVDYGGEQYF. In DNA form, the CDR3 reads TGCAGCGTTGACTACGGGGGCGAGCAGTACTTC.

The V call is TRBV28, the J call TRBJ2-2; D may be TRBD1 (6 bases). The CDR3 is 17 amino acids. Trimming removed 3 bases at V and 0 bases at J, with 14 bases between. Germline CDR1 is MDHEN and CDR2 is SYDVKM. The CDR3 loop reads CASSFPTGPANTGELFF. In DNA form, the CDR3 reads TGTGCCAGCAGTTTCCCGACAGGTCCGGCGAACACCGGGGAGCTGTTTTTT.

V gene TRBV5-1 combines with J gene TRBJ2-2; 10 bases fit TRBD1. With V trimmed by 2 bases and J by 4 bases, 5 bases remained unmatched. The length of the CDR3 is 16 residues. From germline, CDR1 is SGHRS and CDR2 YFSETQ. The CDR3 DNA is TGCGCCAGCAGCTTTCGAGGACAGGGGGGCACCGGGGAGCTGTTTTTT. Its translation: CASSFRGQGGTGELFF.

This clone was seen a single time. V usage is TRBV29-1 and J usage is TRBJ2-3, with 9 bases that match TRBD1. From germline, CDR1 is SQVTM and CDR2 ANQGSEA. CDR3 size: 13 residues. V was clipped by 6 bases and J by 4 bases; unmatched bases: 5. CDR3 bases: TGCAGCGTGGGCGGGACAGGGTCAGATACGCAGTATTTT. As protein: CSVGGTGSDTQYF.

This clone occurred once. V is TRBV18 and J is TRBJ2-7, with D tentatively TRBD1 (6 bases). The CDR3 has 13 residues. V shed 4 bases and J shed 4 bases, with 11 bases lying between them. The germline V gene encodes CDR1 KGHSH and CDR2 LQKENI. This CDR3 reads CASSLGTLYEQYF. The DNA for the CDR3 is TGTGCCAGCTCACTCGGGACACTATACGAGCAGTACTTC.

The chain couples TRBV4-2 to TRBJ2-2; the match to TRBD2 covers 7 bases. Trimming cost V 0 bases and J 5 bases; bases outside gene matches: 12. The CDR3 spans 18 residues. The germline V gene has CDR1 LGHNA and CDR2 YNFKEQ. CDR3 sequence reads: CASSQELFAGADTGELFF. DNA for the CDR3: TGTGCCAGCAGCCAAGAACTGTTCGCGGGAGCGGATACCGGGGAGCTGTTTTTT.

The chain combines TRBV7-2 with TRBJ2-1; D unclear. V gave up 0 bases and J gave up 5 bases, with 8 bases separating them. The germline V gene encodes CDR1 SGHTA and CDR2 FQGNSA. The CDR3 loop spans 14 amino acids. This CDR3 is CASSLARQNNEQFF. As DNA, the CDR3 is TGTGCCAGCAGCTTAGCGAGACAAAACAATGAGCAGTTCTTC. Complete variable domain (other parts from reference TRBV7-2 and TRBJ2-1): GAGVSQSPSNKVTEKGKDVELRCDPISGHTALYWYRQSLGQGLEFLIYFQGNSAPDKSGLPSDRFSAERTGGSVSTLTIQRTQQEDSAVYLCASSLARQNNEQFFGPGTRLTVL.

The rearrangement joins TRBV10-1 to TRBJ2-1, with D possibly TRBD2 on 6 matching bases. The CDR3 is 16 amino acids. The germline V gene has CDR1 WNHNN and CDR2 SYGVQD (reference sequence). Trimming left V 4 bases short and J 4 bases short, with 17 bases between. The CDR3: CASSGIRHGGYNEQFF. As DNA, the CDR3 is TGCGCCAGCAGTGGAATCCGGCACGGGGGTTACAATGAGCAGTTCTTC.

This clone was observed at least ten times. The chain is built from TRBV5-4 and TRBJ1-5; 7 bases align to TRBD1. V gave up 4 bases and J gave up 2 bases; unmatched junction bases: 6. The V gene's germline CDR1 is SGHNT and CDR2 YYREEE (reference sequence). The CDR3 sequence is 15 residues long. The CDR3 reads CASSVGGRGNQPQHF. The CDR3 coding sequence is TGTGCCAGCAGCGTAGGGGGCCGGGGCAATCAGCCCCAGCATTTT.

This chain joins TRBV6-1 and TRBJ2-1, with TRBD2 identical over 7 bases. J gave up 10 bases and V 2 bases, and 8 bases lay outside the gene matches. Germline values: CDR1 MNHNS, CDR2 SASEGT. This CDR3 is 14 amino acids long. CDR3: CASSELSGGREQFF. The DNA for the CDR3 is TGTGCCAGCAGTGAACTGTCGGGAGGCCGGGAGCAGTTCTTC.

The genes are TRBV19 and TRBJ2-6, with TRBD2 matching over 7 bases. The CDR3 is made up of 17 amino acids. CDR1 is LNHDA, CDR2 SQIVND, per germline (reference sequence). The V segment lost 3 bases and the J segment 2 bases; nucleotides outside the gene matches: 7. CDR3: CASSIRDYSAGANVLTF. CDR3 nucleotides: TGTGCCAGTAGTATCCGGGACTACAGTGCTGGGGCCAACGTCCTGACTTTC. Based on the CDR3 plus reference TRBV19 and TRBJ2-6, the full variable domain is DGGITQSPKYLFRKEGQNVTLSCEQNLNHDAMYWYRQDPGQGLRLIYYSQIVNDFQKGDIAEGYSVSREKKESFPLTVTSAQKNPTAFYLCASSIRDYSAGANVLTFGAGSRLTVL.

This clone has a single count. This chain uses TRBV28 with TRBJ1-4; the match to TRBD1 covers 7 bases. Germline V gene lookup returns CDR1 MDHEN and CDR2 SYDVKM. This CDR3 is 16 amino acids long. V lost 7 bases, J lost 9 bases, and 17 bases stayed unmatched. CDR3 protein: CASTLGGGGSFQKLFF. CDR3 DNA sequence: TGTGCCAGCACCCTGGGGGGAGGGGGCTCGTTCCAAAAACTGTTTTTT.

This chain uses TRBV18 with TRBJ1-2, with 10 bases lining up with TRBD1. Germline lookup yields CDR1 KGHSH and CDR2 LQKENI. The CDR3 consists of 14 residues. Germline trimming cut 2 bases from V and 3 bases from J; bases unmatched to any gene: 0. The CDR3 coding sequence is TGTGCCAGCTCACCAGGGACAGGGGACTATGGCTACACCTTC. Translation: CASSPGTGDYGYTF.

V gene TRBV7-6 combines with J gene TRBJ2-7, with D perhaps being TRBD1 or TRBD2 (5 bases each). The germline V gene has CDR1 SGHVS and CDR2 FNYEAQ. V was clipped by 2 bases and J by 3 bases, with 14 bases between them. CDR3 length equals 15 residues. CDR3 in DNA: TGTGCCAGCAGCTTATATTCAGGGAGCAGCTACGAGCAGTACTTC. It codes for CASSLYSGSSYEQYF.

This sequence joins TRBV18 and TRBJ2-5; TRBD2 aligns across 11 bases. TRBJ2-7 explains the end of the DNA better; the J call may be wrong. The V gene's germline CDR1 is KGHSH and CDR2 LQKENI. The CDR3 is 15 amino acids. The CDR3 reads CASSPGTSGFYEQYF. DNA for the CDR3: TGTGCCAGCTCACCGGGGACTAGCGGTTTCTACGAGCAGTACTTC.

This clone occurred once. This chain's CDR3 is CASSEAPLRLAGDNEQFF. The CDR3 coding sequence is TGTGCCAGCAGTGAAGCCCCTCTTAGACTAGCGGGGGACAATGAGCAGTTCTTC. This chain connects TRBV2 to TRBJ2-1, with 12 bases fitting TRBD2. The CDR3 loop spans 18 amino acids. Germline-derived CDR1 and CDR2 are SNHLY and FYNNEI. Trimming cost V 0 bases and J 5 bases; bases outside gene matches: 8.

This clone was counted only a few times. The rearrangement links TRBV7-3 to TRBJ2-2; tentative D call: TRBD1 (5 bases). V lost 1 base and J lost 8, with 11 bases in between. Germline V gives CDR1 SGHTA, CDR2 FQGTGA. This CDR3 is 14 amino acids long. The CDR3 loop is CASSLSQGLGELFF. CDR3 nucleotide sequence: TGTGCCAGCAGCTTAAGTCAGGGCCTGGGGGAGCTGTTTTTT.

This clone was picked up a small number of times. The rearrangement joins TRBV15 to TRBJ2-5, with D possibly TRBD2 on 12 matching bases. There are 18 residues in the CDR3. Trimming removed 5 bases at V and 4 bases at J, with 26 bases between. In germline, CDR1 is LNHNV, CDR2 YYDKDF (reference sequence). The CDR3 region is CATSSDRGRLAGVETQYF. The CDR3 region has the DNA TGTGCCACCAGCTCGGACAGGGGGCGACTAGCGGGAGTAGAGACCCAGTACTTC. The whole variable domain, remainder taken from reference TRBV15 and TRBJ2-5, is DAMVIQNPRYQVTQFGKPVTLSCSQTLNHNVMYWYQQKSSQAPKLLFHYYDKDFNNEADTPDNFQSRRPNTSFCFLDIRSPGLGDTAMYLCATSSDRGRLAGVETQYFGPGTRLLVL.